This entry lists 31 T cell receptor beta chains sequenced from one sample in a study of T cells after yellow fever vaccination. TCRdb re-called the 5' RACE reads through MiXCR, storing one row per CDR3 protein. The sample carries hundreds of thousands of distinct CDR3 sequences, about 19% recorded once. The sample consisted of PBMCs, taken before the yellow fever booster vaccination. Every receptor here comes from a man aged 18 to 29 who received the YFV17D yellow fever vaccine.

The chain is built from TRBV11-1 and TRBJ1-4, with TRBD1 identical over 10 bases. V was pared by 4 bases and J by 8 bases, with 4 bases of the junction left unmatched. This CDR3 comprises 14 residues. CDR1 is SGHAT and CDR2 is FQDESV in the germline V gene (reference sequence). The CDR3 region is CASSWGQGQEKLFF. In DNA form, the CDR3 reads TGTGCCAGCAGCTGGGGACAGGGGCAAGAAAAACTGTTTTTT.

In its sample, this clonotype was seen a few times. The V call is TRBV5-1, the J call TRBJ2-7; 7 bases are shared with TRBD2. The CDR3 length is 15 residues. V lost 0 bases, J lost 4 bases, and 7 bases stayed unmatched. CDR1 SGHRS and CDR2 YFSETQ come from the germline V gene. The CDR3 region has the DNA TGCGCCAGCAGCTTGGGAGGCGGGGGTTTTTACGAGCAGTACGTC. Protein sequence: CASSLGGGGFYEQYV.

The chain has TRBV4-3 and TRBJ2-5; no firm D call. V was shortened by 4 bases and J by 2 bases, with 17 bases between the two germline ends. Germline V gene lookup returns CDR1 LGHNA and CDR2 YSLEER. CDR3 length equals 16 residues. CDR3 sequence: CASSPRQGRLQETQYF. The CDR3 region has the DNA TGCGCCAGCAGCCCCCGACAAGGGCGCCTACAAGAGACCCAGTACTTC.

This clonotype has a handful of counts. This chain joins TRBV3-1 and TRBJ2-3; D is ambiguous. Trimming shortened V by 1 base and J by 4 bases, and 15 bases separated the two germline ends. The germline V gene has CDR1 LGHDT and CDR2 YNNKEL (reference sequence). This CDR3 comprises 16 residues. The CDR3: CASSQVGVGPADTQYF. CDR3 nucleotides: TGTGCCAGCAGCCAAGTGGGTGTCGGCCCCGCAGATACGCAGTATTTT.

The chain has TRBV5-5 and TRBJ1-5, with D tentatively TRBD1 (5 bases). There are 17 residues in the CDR3. Germline CDR1 reads SGHKS; CDR2 reads YYEKEE (reference sequence). Trimming left V 3 bases short and J 2 bases short, with 18 bases between. Here the CDR3 reads CASSSGLAREGNQPQHF. The CDR3 DNA reads TGTGCCAGCAGCTCCGGCCTGGCCAGGGAAGGCAATCAGCCCCAGCATTTT. Full variable domain (missing parts from reference TRBV5-5 and TRBJ1-5): DAGVTQSPTHLIKTRGQQVTLRCSPISGHKSVSWYQQVLGQGPQFIFQYYEKEERGRGNFPDRFSARQFPNYSSELNVNALLLGDSALYLCASSSGLAREGNQPQHFGDGTRLSIL.

In nucleotides, the CDR3 is TGTGCCAGCAGCTTAGGACCTGGGAATGGCGGGGAGCTGTTTTTT. Protein sequence: CASSLGPGNGGELFF. The chain recombines TRBV7-2 with TRBJ2-2, with D unclear. CDR3 length equals 15 residues. CDR1 is SGHTA, CDR2 FQGNSA, per germline. Trimming took off 1 base at V and 7 bases at J, with 13 bases between the two ends.

This clonotype was detected a few times. The chain carries TRBV16 and TRBJ1-1, with a possible D match to TRBD1 (5 bases). Germline V gene data show CDR1 as KGHSY and CDR2 as FQNENV. Trimming shortened V by 0 bases and J by 1 base, and 12 bases separated the two germline ends. The CDR3 loop spans 16 amino acids. Here the CDR3 reads CASSQSGMGENTEAFF. CDR3 DNA sequence: TGTGCCAGCAGCCAATCAGGGATGGGGGAGAACACTGAAGCTTTCTTT.

The chain recombines TRBV7-9 with TRBJ2-7; tentative D call: TRBD1 (5 bases). The CDR3 contains 11 residues. Per germline, CDR1 SEHNR and CDR2 FQNEAQ (reference sequence). V was trimmed by 4 bases and J by 6 bases, leaving 7 bases between them. The CDR3 spells CASSSQGEQYV. The DNA of the CDR3 is TGTGCCAGCAGCTCTCAGGGCGAGCAGTACGTC.

The chain joins TRBV4-2 to TRBJ2-1; D is possibly TRBD2 (7 bases). V lost 1 base and J lost 6, with 16 bases in between. This CDR3 has 16 amino acids. Germline CDR1 LGHNA, CDR2 YNFKEQ. The CDR3 reads CASSQGGGLRGNEQFF. DNA for the CDR3: TGTGCCAGCAGCCAAGGCGGGGGCCTCCGGGGCAATGAGCAGTTCTTC.

The chain uses TRBV5-1 and TRBJ2-1; TRBD2 is a possible D gene (6 bases). Looked up from germline, CDR1 is SGHRS and CDR2 is YFSETQ. The CDR3 has 15 residues. The V end was cut by 4 bases, the J end by 3 bases, with 14 bases between. Here the CDR3 reads CASSPQTRYYNEQFF. The CDR3 bases are TGCGCCAGCAGCCCCCAGACTAGGTACTACAATGAGCAGTTCTTC.

This clonotype was counted only a few times. The genes are TRBV20-1 and TRBJ2-3, with 7 nucleotides matching TRBD2. V was pared by 3 bases and J by 4 bases, with 10 bases of the junction left unmatched. CDR3 length equals 15 residues. The germline V gene encodes CDR1 DFQATT and CDR2 SNEGSKA (reference sequence). This CDR3 is CSASSLGGKADTQYF. The CDR3 nucleotides are TGCAGTGCTAGCTCTCTGGGGGGGAAGGCAGATACGCAGTATTTT.

The V call is TRBV15, the J call TRBJ2-3; tentatively, D is TRBD1 (5 bases). The CDR3 runs 15 residues. Germline V gene lookup returns CDR1 LNHNV and CDR2 YYDKDF (reference sequence). Trimming removed 2 bases from V and 3 bases from J, with 12 bases in between. CDR3 sequence: CATSRHSTATDTQYF. The CDR3 DNA reads as TGTGCCACCAGCAGACACTCGACAGCAACAGATACGCAGTATTTT. Filled out from reference TRBV15 and TRBJ2-3, the complete variable domain reads DAMVIQNPRYQVTQFGKPVTLSCSQTLNHNVMYWYQQKSSQAPKLLFHYYDKDFNNEADTPDNFQSRRPNTSFCFLDIRSPGLGDTAMYLCATSRHSTATDTQYFGPGTRLTVL.

For the CDR3, the DNA is TGCGCCAGCAGCCAAGGCTGGGGGACCCAATATCAGCCCCAGCATTTT. It specifies CASSQGWGTQYQPQHF. V is TRBV4-1 and J is TRBJ1-5, with D possibly TRBD1 on 5 matching bases. The germline V gene has CDR1 MGHRA and CDR2 YSYEKL. This CDR3 has 16 residues. The ends were cut back, 1 base at V and 5 bases at J, with 15 bases in the middle.

This clonotype showed up just a few times. J is TRBJ1-3 and V is TRBV28; D is perhaps TRBD1 (5 bases). Germline assignment: CDR1 MDHEN and CDR2 SYDVKM. The CDR3 is 14 residues long. V was shortened by 4 bases and J by 0 bases, with 7 bases between the two germline ends. The chain's CDR3 is CASSWGYSGNTIYF. For the CDR3, the DNA is TGTGCCAGCAGTTGGGGGTACTCTGGAAACACCATATATTTT.

This chain uses TRBV6-5 with TRBJ2-7, with 7 nucleotides matching TRBD1. This CDR3 is built from 13 residues. The ends lost 2 bases at V and 5 bases at J; junction bases unmatched: 3. Germline V gene data show CDR1 as MNHEY and CDR2 as SVGAGI. CDR3 protein: CASSYRTGDEQYV. The DNA of the CDR3 is TGTGCCAGCAGTTACCGAACAGGGGACGAGCAGTACGTC.

The chain couples TRBV20-1 to TRBJ1-1, with a weak D call TRBD1 (5 bases). With 5 bases removed from V and 1 base from J, the gap between germline ends came to 14 bases. The germline gives CDR1 DFQATT, CDR2 SNEGSKA (reference sequence). The CDR3 covers 14 residues. The CDR3 is CSADGNTGNTEAFF. DNA for the CDR3: TGCAGTGCTGACGGTAACACAGGGAACACTGAAGCTTTCTTT.

This clonotype was counted a few times. V usage is TRBV12-5 and J usage is TRBJ1-1; D call uncertain. Germline values: CDR1 LGHNT, CDR2 FRNRAP. Trimming removed 2 bases from V and 0 bases from J, with 7 bases in between. The CDR3 is 14 amino acids. The chain's CDR3 is CASGLSQVNTEAFF. CDR3 nucleotide sequence: TGTGCTAGTGGTTTGTCCCAGGTGAACACTGAAGCTTTCTTT.

The chain couples TRBV5-5 to TRBJ1-1; no clear D gene. CDR3 length: 15 amino acids. Per germline, CDR1 SGHKS and CDR2 YYEKEE (reference sequence). Trimming left V 4 bases short and J 1 base short, with 14 bases between. This chain's CDR3 is CASSRSGRTNTEAFF. CDR3 in DNA: TGTGCCAGCAGCCGATCTGGACGGACGAACACTGAAGCTTTCTTT. Based on the CDR3 plus reference TRBV5-5 and TRBJ1-1, the full variable domain is DAGVTQSPTHLIKTRGQQVTLRCSPISGHKSVSWYQQVLGQGPQFIFQYYEKEERGRGNFPDRFSARQFPNYSSELNVNALLLGDSALYLCASSRSGRTNTEAFFGQGTRLTVV.

This clonotype was counted between two and nine times. The CDR3 loop reads CASSPDSSGDYEQYF. CDR3 DNA sequence: TGTGCCAGCAGTCCCGACTCCAGCGGGGACTACGAGCAGTACTTC. V is TRBV7-2 and J is TRBJ2-7, with 7 bases matching TRBD2. J lost 3 bases, V lost 6 bases, and 11 bases had no gene match. The CDR3 covers 15 residues. CDR1 and CDR2 (germline): SGHTA, FQGNSA.

The table lists this clonotype with a few counts. V and J are TRBV11-2 and TRBJ1-2; D gene uncertain. Germline assignment: CDR1 SGHAT and CDR2 FQNNGV. V lost 1 base, J lost 4 bases, and 10 bases lay in between. CDR3 length: 14 amino acids. In DNA form, the CDR3 reads TGTGCCAGCAGCTTAGTCGAAAATGGCTATGGCTACACCTTC. Encoded protein: CASSLVENGYGYTF.

CDR3 DNA: TGTGCCAGCAGTGAAATTCTTCGGGGGCAAGAGACCCAGTACTTC. As protein: CASSEILRGQETQYF. The V gene is TRBV2, the J gene TRBJ2-5, with D perhaps matching TRBD2 (6 bases). The V gene lost 2 bases and the J gene lost 2 bases, with 12 bases spanning the gap. The CDR3 totals 15 residues. Per the germline V gene, CDR1 is SNHLY and CDR2 is FYNNEI.

The DNA for the CDR3 is TGTGCCAGCAGCTTAGCCCGAGGACTGGGGCGGGGCTCGACCCAGTACTTC. This translates into CASSLARGLGRGSTQYF. V gene TRBV7-2 combines with J gene TRBJ2-5, with D possibly matching TRBD2 (6 bases). CDR3 length: 17 amino acids. Germline V lookup: CDR1 SGHTA, CDR2 FQGNSA. V lost 0 bases, J lost 7 bases, and 21 bases lay in between.

This rearrangement joins TRBV4-1 to TRBJ1-4; D may be TRBD1 (5 bases). This CDR3 has 12 amino acids. Trimming cost V 6 bases and J 5 bases, with 7 bases left between them. Germline V gives CDR1 MGHRA, CDR2 YSYEKL. The CDR3 protein is CASSRGNEKLFF. For the CDR3, the DNA is TGCGCCAGCAGTCGGGGCAATGAAAAACTGTTTTTT.

V is TRBV7-2 and J is TRBJ2-3; 9 bases align to TRBD2. V lost 3 bases to trimming and J lost 6 bases; unmatched junction nucleotides: 7. The CDR3 is 15 amino acids. Germline values: CDR1 SGHTA, CDR2 FQGNSA. The CDR3 nucleotides are TGTGCCAGCAGCTTCCGTAGCGGGGGAGGGGATACGCAGTATTTT. It codes for CASSFRSGGGDTQYF.

This clonotype was observed a few times. The chain links TRBV6-2 or TRBV6-3 to TRBJ2-7; D perhaps matches TRBD1 (6 bases). The CDR3 runs to 12 residues. V lost 5 bases to trimming and J lost 5 bases, with 10 bases between them. Germline V CDR1 and CDR2: MNHEY, SVGEGT. This chain's CDR3 is CASSDRIHEQYF. Written as DNA, the CDR3 is TGTGCCAGCAGTGACAGGATCCACGAGCAGTACTTC.

This clonotype occurred a few times. This chain links TRBV12-3 or TRBV12-4 with TRBJ1-1; TRBD1 aligns across 12 bases. This CDR3 has 14 amino acids. V was pared by 7 bases and J by 5 bases, with 5 bases of the junction left unmatched. CDR3 coding DNA: TGTGCCAGCACCAGGGACAGGGGGCAAACTGAAGCTTTCTTT. Its protein is CASTRDRGQTEAFF.

The chain recombines TRBV12-5 with TRBJ1-1, with D unresolved. From germline, CDR1 is LGHNT and CDR2 FRNRAP. The CDR3 runs to 11 residues. Trimming stripped 8 bases from V and 4 bases from J, with 8 bases between. The CDR3 is CASPRPTEAFF. CDR3 DNA: TGTGCTAGTCCTCGTCCCACTGAAGCTTTCTTT. Together with reference TRBV12-5 and TRBJ1-1, the CDR3 gives the full variable domain: DARVTQTPRHKVTEMGQEVTMRCQPILGHNTVFWYRQTMMQGLELLAYFRNRAPLDDSGMPKDRFSAEMPDATLATLKIQPSEPRDSAVYFCASPRPTEAFFGQGTRLTVV.

CDR3: CASSLQSLSGANVLTF. The CDR3 nucleotides are TGTGCCAGCAGCTTACAGTCGCTCTCTGGGGCCAACGTCCTGACTTTC. This sequence joins TRBV7-8 and TRBJ2-6; D not resolved. The germline gives CDR1 SGHVS, CDR2 FQNEAQ. Trimming pared 2 bases from V and 0 bases from J, leaving 8 bases between. The CDR3 is made up of 16 amino acids.

The chain uses TRBV7-8 and TRBJ1-5; 8 positions match TRBD1. This CDR3 spans 14 amino acids. CDR1 SGHVS and CDR2 FQNEAQ come from the germline V gene. V trimming: 6 bases; J trimming: 7 bases; junction bases outside the gene matches: 8. The CDR3 DNA follows: TGTGCCAGCAGTTGGAGGACAGGGCACCAGCCCCAGCATTTT. Its translation is CASSWRTGHQPQHF.

The chain links TRBV30 to TRBJ2-3, with TRBD2 matching 10 bases. CDR3 length: 16 amino acids. The germline V gene has CDR1 GTSNPN and CDR2 SVGIG (reference sequence). V dropped 6 bases and J dropped 6; count of bases not matched to a gene: 15. The CDR3 coding sequence is TGTGCCTGCTTGAGGCAGCGGGGGGGCCTTAGGGATACGCAGTATTTT. Protein: CACLRQRGGLRDTQYF.

In this sample, this clonotype turned up a few times. This rearrangement joins TRBV4-2 to TRBJ2-7; 8 positions match TRBD1. The CDR3 sequence is 13 residues long. Per the germline V gene, CDR1 is LGHNA and CDR2 is YNFKEQ. V trimming: 3 bases; J trimming: 6 bases; junction bases outside the gene matches: 4. CDR3 DNA sequence: TGTGCCAGCAGCCATGGACAGGGTCTCGAGCAGTACTTC. This gives the protein CASSHGQGLEQYF.